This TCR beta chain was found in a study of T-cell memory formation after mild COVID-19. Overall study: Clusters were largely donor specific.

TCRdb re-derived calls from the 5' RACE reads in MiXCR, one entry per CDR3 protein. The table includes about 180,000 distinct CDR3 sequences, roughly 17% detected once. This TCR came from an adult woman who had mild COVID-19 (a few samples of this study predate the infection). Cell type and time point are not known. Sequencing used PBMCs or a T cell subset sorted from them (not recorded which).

This CDR3 reads CASSLASQGPSPLHF. The CDR3 DNA reads as TGTGCCAGCAGCTTAGCGAGTCAGGGCCCCTCACCCCTCCACTTT. The chain employs TRBV7-2 and TRBJ1-6; tentatively, D is TRBD1 (5 bases). Trimming removed 0 bases from V and 10 bases from J, with 13 bases in between. Germline CDR1 is SGHTA and CDR2 is FQGNSA. The CDR3 has 15 amino acids.